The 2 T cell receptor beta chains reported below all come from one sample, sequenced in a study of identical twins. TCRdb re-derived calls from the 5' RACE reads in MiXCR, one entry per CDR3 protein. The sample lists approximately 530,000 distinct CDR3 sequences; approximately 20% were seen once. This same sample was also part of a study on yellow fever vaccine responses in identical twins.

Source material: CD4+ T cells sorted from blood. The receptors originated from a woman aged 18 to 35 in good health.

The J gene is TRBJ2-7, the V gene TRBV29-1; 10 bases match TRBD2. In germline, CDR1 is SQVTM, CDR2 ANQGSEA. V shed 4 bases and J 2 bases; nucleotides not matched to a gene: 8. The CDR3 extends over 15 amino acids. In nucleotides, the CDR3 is TGCAGCGTTGCGAGACTAGCGGGCCAGCCCTACGAGCAGTACTTC. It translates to CSVARLAGQPYEQYF.

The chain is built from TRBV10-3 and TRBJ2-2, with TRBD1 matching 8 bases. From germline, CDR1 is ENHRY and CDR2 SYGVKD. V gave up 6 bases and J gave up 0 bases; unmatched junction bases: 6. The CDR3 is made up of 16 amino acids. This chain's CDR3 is CAIRDTGGANTGELFF. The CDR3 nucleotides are TGTGCCATCAGGGATACAGGGGGTGCGAACACCGGGGAGCTGTTTTTT.